This T cell receptor beta chain was obtained from a study of blood T cells in healthy people across ages. Study-wide findings and caveats: Observed TCR beta diversity showed a strong correlation with the percentage of naive T cells as measured by flow cytometry.

Turning to this clonotype: Its cognate antigen is unknown.

Then a second PCR, running roughly 7 to 11 cycles, was carried out with a sample-barcoded 5' primer and a J-beta primer mix. Researchers report that a template-switch adaptor with 12 random nucleotides tagged each cDNA molecule. TCRdb passed the 5' RACE reads through MiXCR, listing each CDR3 protein once. The table includes approximately 730,000 distinct CDR3 sequences, roughly 45% detected once. The V gene's germline CDR1 is SGHVS and CDR2 FNYEAQ. The CDR3 contains 13 residues. Each donor had about 10 milliliters of peripheral blood drawn. The V call is TRBV7-6, the J call TRBJ2-4; no clear D gene. The end of the DNA fits TRBJ2-7 better, so the J call may be wrong. The specimen was blood. This clonotype originated in a woman aged 60-75 years in good health. Written as DNA, the CDR3 is TGTGCCAGCAGCGCTCCGAATATCTACGAGCAGTACTTC. As protein: CASSAPNIYEQYF.